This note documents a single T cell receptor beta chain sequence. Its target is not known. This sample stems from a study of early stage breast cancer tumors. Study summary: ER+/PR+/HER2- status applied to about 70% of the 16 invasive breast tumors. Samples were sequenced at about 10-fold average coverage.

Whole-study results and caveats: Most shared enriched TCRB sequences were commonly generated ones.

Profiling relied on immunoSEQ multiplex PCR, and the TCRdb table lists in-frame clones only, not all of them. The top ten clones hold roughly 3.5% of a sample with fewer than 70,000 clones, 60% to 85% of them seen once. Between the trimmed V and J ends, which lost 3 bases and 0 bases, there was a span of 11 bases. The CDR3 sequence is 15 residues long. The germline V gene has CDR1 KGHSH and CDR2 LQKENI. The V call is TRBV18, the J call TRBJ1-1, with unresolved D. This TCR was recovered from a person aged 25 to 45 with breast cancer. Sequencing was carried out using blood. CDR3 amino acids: CASSPAVNMNTEAFF. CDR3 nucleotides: TGTGCCAGCTCACCCGCAGTAAACATGAACACTGAAGCTTTCTTT.